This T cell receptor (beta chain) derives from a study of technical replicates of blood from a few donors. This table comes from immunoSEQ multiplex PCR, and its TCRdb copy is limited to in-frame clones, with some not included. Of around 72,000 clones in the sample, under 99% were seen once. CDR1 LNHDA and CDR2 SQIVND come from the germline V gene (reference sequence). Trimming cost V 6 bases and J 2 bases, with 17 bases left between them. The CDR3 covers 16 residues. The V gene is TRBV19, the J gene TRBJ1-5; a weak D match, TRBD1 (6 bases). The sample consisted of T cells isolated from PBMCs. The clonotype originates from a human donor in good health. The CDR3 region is CASSVTGFWGNQPQHF. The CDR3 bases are TGTGCCAGTAGCGTTACAGGGTTTTGGGGCAATCAGCCCCAGCATTTT.